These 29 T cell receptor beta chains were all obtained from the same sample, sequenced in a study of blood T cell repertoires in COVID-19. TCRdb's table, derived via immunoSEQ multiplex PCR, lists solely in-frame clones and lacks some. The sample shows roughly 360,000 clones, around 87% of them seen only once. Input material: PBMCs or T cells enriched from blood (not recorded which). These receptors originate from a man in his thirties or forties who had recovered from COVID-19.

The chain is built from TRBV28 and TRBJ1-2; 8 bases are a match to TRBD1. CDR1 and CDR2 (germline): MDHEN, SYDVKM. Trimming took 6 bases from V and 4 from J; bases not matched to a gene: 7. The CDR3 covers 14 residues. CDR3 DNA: TGTGCCAGCAGCCGGACAGGGCTCGGCTATGGCTACACCTTC. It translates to CASSRTGLGYGYTF.

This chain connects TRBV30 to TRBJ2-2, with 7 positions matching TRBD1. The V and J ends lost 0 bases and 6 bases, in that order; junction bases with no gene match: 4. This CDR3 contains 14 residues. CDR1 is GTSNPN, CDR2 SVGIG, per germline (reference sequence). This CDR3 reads CAWSVKGAAGELFF. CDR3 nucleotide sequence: TGTGCCTGGAGTGTTAAGGGGGCAGCCGGGGAGCTGTTTTTT.

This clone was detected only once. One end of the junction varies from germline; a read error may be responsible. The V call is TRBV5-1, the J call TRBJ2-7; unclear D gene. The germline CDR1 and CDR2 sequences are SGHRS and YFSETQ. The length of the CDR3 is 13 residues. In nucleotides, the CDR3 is TGCGCCAGCAGCTTGGACGCCCAACCTCCAGAGGACTTC. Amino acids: CASSLDAQPPEDF.

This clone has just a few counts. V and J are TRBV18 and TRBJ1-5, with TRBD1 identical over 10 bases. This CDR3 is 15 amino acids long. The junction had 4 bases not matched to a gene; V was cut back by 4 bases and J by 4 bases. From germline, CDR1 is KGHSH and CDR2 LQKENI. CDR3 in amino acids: CASSRGTGVNQPQHF. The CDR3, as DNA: TGTGCCAGCTCACGCGGGACAGGGGTTAATCAGCCCCAGCATTTT.

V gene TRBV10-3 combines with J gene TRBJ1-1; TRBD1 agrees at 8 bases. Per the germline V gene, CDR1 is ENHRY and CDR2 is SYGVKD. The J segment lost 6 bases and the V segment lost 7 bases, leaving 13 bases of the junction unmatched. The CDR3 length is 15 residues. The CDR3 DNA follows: TGTGCCATCACCACCCAGGGGGCGGGAATCGCTGAAGCTTTCTTT. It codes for CAITTQGAGIAEAFF.

Written as DNA, the CDR3 is TGTGCCAGTAGTATGCGGACGAGGGCAAGGGAGACCCAGTACTTC. Translating gives CASSMRTRARETQYF. The chain employs TRBV19 and TRBJ2-5; TRBD2 is a possible D gene (5 bases). This CDR3 has 15 residues. Germline loops: CDR1 LNHDA, CDR2 SQIVND (reference sequence). Trimming removed 3 bases at V and 5 bases at J, with 16 bases between.

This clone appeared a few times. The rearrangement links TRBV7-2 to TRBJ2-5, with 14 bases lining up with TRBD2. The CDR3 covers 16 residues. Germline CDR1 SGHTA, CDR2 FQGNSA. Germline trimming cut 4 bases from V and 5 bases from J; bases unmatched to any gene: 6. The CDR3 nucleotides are TGTGCCAGCAGCTCCCGGACTAGCGGGGGGTCGGAGACCCAGTACTTC. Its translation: CASSSRTSGGSETQYF.

CDR3 DNA sequence: TGCAGCGGTACTACCGGGACAGTTAATGAAAAACTGTTTTTT. Its protein is CSGTTGTVNEKLFF. The rearrangement uses TRBV29-1 and TRBJ1-4; TRBD1 agrees at 7 bases. The junction had 9 bases not matched to a gene; V was cut back by 7 bases and J by 4 bases. CDR1 and CDR2 from the germline V gene are SQVTM and ANQGSEA. CDR3 length equals 14 residues.

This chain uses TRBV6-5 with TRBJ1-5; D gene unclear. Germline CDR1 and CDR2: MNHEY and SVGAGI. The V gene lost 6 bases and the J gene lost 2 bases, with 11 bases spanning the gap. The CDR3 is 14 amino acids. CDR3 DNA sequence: TGTGCCAGCAGGAGAGGCCGGGGCAATCAGCCCCAGCATTTT. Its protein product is CASRRGRGNQPQHF.

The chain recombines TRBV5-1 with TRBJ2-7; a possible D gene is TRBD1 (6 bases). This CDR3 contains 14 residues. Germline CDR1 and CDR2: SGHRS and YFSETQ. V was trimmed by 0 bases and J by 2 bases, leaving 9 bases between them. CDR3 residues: CASSLGDITYEQYF. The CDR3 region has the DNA TGCGCCAGCAGCTTGGGGGACATCACCTACGAGCAGTACTTC.

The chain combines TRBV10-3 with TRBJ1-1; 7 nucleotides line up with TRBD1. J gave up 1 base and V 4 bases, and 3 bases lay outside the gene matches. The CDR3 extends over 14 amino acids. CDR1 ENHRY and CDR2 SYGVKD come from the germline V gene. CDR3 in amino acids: CAISVGTANTEAFF. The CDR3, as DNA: TGTGCCATCAGTGTTGGGACAGCGAACACTGAAGCTTTCTTT.

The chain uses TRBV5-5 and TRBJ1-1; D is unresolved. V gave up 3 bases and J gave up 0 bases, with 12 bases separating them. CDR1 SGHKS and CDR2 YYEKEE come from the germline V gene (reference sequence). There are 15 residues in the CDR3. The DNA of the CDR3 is TGTGCCAGCAGCTCCTTCCTTACATTGAACACTGAAGCTTTCTTT. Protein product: CASSSFLTLNTEAFF.

CDR3 bases: TGTGCCAGCAGTGAACGACAGAAAGAGACCCAGTACTTC. Translation gives CASSERQKETQYF. J is TRBJ2-5 and V is TRBV6-1; the D gene is possibly TRBD1 (5 bases). CDR1 and CDR2 (germline): MNHNS, SASEGT. Trimming took off 2 bases at V and 3 bases at J, with 7 bases between the two ends. CDR3 length: 13 amino acids.

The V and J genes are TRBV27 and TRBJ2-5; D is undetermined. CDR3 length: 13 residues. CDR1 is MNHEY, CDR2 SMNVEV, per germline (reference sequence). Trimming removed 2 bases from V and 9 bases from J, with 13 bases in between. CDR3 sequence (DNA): TGTGCCAGCAGTTTACCGCCAGGTATGTCCCAGTACTTC. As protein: CASSLPPGMSQYF.

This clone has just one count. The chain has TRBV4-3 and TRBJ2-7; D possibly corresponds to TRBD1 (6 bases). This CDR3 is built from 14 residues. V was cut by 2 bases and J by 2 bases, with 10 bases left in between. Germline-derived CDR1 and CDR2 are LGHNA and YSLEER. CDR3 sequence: CASSQLGQTYEQYF. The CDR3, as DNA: TGCGCCAGCAGCCAACTAGGACAGACCTACGAGCAGTACTTC.

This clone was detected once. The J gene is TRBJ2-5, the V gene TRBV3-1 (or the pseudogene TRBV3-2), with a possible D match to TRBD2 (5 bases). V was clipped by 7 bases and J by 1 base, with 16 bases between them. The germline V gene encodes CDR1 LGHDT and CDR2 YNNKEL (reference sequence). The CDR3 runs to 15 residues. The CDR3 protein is CASTHYAAGQETQYF. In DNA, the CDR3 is TGTGCCAGCACCCATTACGCCGCGGGCCAAGAGACCCAGTACTTC.

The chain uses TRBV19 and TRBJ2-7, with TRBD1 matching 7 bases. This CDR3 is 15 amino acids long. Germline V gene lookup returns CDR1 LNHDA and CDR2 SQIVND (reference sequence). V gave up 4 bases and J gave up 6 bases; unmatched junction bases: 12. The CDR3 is CASSTSTGFATEQYF. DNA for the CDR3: TGTGCCAGTAGTACCTCGACAGGGTTTGCGACCGAGCAGTACTTC.

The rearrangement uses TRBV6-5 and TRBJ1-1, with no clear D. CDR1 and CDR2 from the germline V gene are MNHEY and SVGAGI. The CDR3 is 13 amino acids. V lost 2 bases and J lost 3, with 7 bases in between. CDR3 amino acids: CASSYDTYTEAFF. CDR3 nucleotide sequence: TGTGCCAGCAGTTACGACACCTACACTGAAGCTTTCTTT.

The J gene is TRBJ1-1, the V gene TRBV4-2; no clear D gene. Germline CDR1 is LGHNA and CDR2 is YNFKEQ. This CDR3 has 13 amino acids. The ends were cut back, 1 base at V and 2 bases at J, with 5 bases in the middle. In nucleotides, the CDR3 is TGTGCCAGCAGCCAAGGAGGCAACACTGAAGCTTTCTTT. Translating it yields CASSQGGNTEAFF.

In DNA, the CDR3 is TGTGCCAGCAGCTTGGTTAGTAGCACTGAAGCTTTCTTT. Protein: CASSLVSSTEAFF. The rearrangement uses TRBV5-8 and TRBJ1-1, with D uncertain. This CDR3 is built from 13 residues. V lost 0 bases to trimming and J lost 4 bases, with 7 bases between them. Germline values: CDR1 SGHTS, CDR2 YDEGEE.

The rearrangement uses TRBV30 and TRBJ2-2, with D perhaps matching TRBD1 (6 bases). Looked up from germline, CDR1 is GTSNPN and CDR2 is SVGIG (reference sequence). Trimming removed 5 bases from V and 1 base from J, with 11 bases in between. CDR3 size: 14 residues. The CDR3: CAWLGQLNTGELFF. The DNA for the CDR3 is TGTGCCTGGCTGGGACAACTGAACACCGGGGAGCTGTTTTTT.

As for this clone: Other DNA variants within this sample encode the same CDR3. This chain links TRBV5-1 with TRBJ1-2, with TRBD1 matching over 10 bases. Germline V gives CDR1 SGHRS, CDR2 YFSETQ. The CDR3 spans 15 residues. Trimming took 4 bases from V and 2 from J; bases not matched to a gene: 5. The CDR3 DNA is TGCGCCAGCAGCCCCGGACAGGGGGGAAACTATGGCTACACCTTC. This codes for CASSPGQGGNYGYTF.

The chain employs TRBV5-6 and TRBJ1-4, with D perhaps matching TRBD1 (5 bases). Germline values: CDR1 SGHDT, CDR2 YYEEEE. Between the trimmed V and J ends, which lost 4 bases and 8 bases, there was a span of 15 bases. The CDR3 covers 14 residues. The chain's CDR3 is CASSTYPRVEKLFF. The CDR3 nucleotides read TGTGCCAGCAGCACTTACCCCAGGGTGGAAAAACTGTTTTTT.

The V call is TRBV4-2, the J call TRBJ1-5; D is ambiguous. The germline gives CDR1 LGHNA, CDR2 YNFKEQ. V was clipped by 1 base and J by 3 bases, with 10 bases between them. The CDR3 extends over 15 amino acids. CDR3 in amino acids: CASSQGNQDNQPQHF. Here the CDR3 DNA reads TGTGCCAGCAGCCAAGGGAATCAGGACAATCAGCCCCAGCATTTT.

CDR3 coding DNA: TGTGCCAGCAGCTTCCGGGACAGGGATGGCTACACCTTC. Translation gives CASSFRDRDGYTF. This chain links TRBV7-3 with TRBJ1-2, with TRBD1 identical over 9 bases. The CDR3 is 13 amino acids. V lost 3 bases and J lost 6; bases outside the gene matches: 2. Germline-derived CDR1 and CDR2 are SGHTA and FQGTGA. Supplemented by reference TRBV7-3 and TRBJ1-2, the full variable domain reads GAGVSQTPSNKVTEKGKYVELRCDPISGHTALYWYRQSLGQGPEFLIYFQGTGAADDSGLPNDRFFAVRPEGSVSTLKIQRTERGDSAVYLCASSFRDRDGYTFGSGTRLTVV.

CDR3 in DNA: TGTGCCAGCAGCGCGGAGGTATTACCTTACAATGAGCAGTTCTTC. It translates to CASSAEVLPYNEQFF. The chain couples TRBV9 to TRBJ2-1; TRBD2 might be the D (5 bases). Germline V gives CDR1 SGDLS, CDR2 YYNGEE. This CDR3 comprises 15 residues. Trimming took off 3 bases at V and 4 bases at J, with 14 bases between the two ends. Full variable domain (missing parts from reference TRBV9 and TRBJ2-1): DSGVTQTPKHLITATGQRVTLRCSPRSGDLSVYWYQQSLDQGLQFLIQYYNGEERAKGNILERFSAQQFPDLHSELNLSSLELGDSALYFCASSAEVLPYNEQFFGPGTRLTVL.

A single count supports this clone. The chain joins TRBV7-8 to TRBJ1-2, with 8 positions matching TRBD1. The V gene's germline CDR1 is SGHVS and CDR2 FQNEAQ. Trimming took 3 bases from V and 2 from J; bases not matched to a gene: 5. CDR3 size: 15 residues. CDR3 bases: TGTGCCAGCAGCTTTGGATGGACAGGGAACTATGGCTACACCTTC. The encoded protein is CASSFGWTGNYGYTF.

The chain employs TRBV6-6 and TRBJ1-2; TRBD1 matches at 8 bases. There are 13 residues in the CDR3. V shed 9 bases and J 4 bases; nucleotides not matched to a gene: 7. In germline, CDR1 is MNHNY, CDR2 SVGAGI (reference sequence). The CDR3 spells CASSDRVVYGYTF. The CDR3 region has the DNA TGTGCCAGTTCGGACAGGGTGGTCTATGGCTACACCTTC.

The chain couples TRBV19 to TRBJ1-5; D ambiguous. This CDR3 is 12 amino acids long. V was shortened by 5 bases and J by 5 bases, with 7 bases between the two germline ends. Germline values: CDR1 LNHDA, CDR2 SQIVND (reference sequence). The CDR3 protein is CASSWPYQPQHF. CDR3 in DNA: TGTGCCAGTAGTTGGCCCTATCAGCCCCAGCATTTT.